This T cell receptor (beta chain) was recovered during a study of blood T cell repertoires in COVID-19. Study at large: Spain, Italy and the United States supplied samples that represented acute and convalescent COVID-19. PBMCs, B-cell-depleted T cells, or T cells were the source of the cDNA or gDNA that made up the material.

This clone was counted a single time. In the source study's methods: How many nucleated cells were present was estimated from reference gene primer amplification. Produced via immunoSEQ multiplex PCR; TCRdb's table is partial and in-frame only. The DNA gave D and trimming, while V, J and clone size come from that table. This sample has roughly 100,000 clones, with approximately 80% found just once. Germline assignment: CDR1 SGHTA and CDR2 FQGNSA. V trimming: 5 bases; J trimming: 1 base; junction bases outside the gene matches: 6. The CDR3 has 16 residues. This TCR was sampled from a man in his fifties or sixties with acute or convalescent COVID-19. Source material: peripheral blood. The chain has TRBV7-2 and TRBJ2-1, with 9 nucleotides matching TRBD2. For the CDR3, the DNA is TGTGCCAGCAGCCAGGTAGCGGGAGATTCCTACAATGAGCAGTTCTTC. Its protein product is CASSQVAGDSYNEQFF.